Listed here are 18 T cell receptor beta chains from one sample, sequenced in a study of blood T cell repertoires in COVID-19. This table comes from immunoSEQ multiplex PCR, and its TCRdb copy is limited to in-frame clones, with some not included. This repertoire shows some 130,000 clones, roughly 80% found once; its top ten account for about a sixth. The sequenced sample consisted of peripheral blood. These receptors were collected from a woman between 50 and 59 years old with acute or convalescent COVID-19.

This chain joins TRBV2 and TRBJ1-5, with TRBD1 identical over 7 bases. The CDR3 consists of 15 residues. Germline loops: CDR1 SNHLY, CDR2 FYNNEI. Trimming cost V 2 bases and J 6 bases; bases outside gene matches: 7. The CDR3 loop is CASSELGQTGQPQHF. CDR3 sequence (DNA): TGTGCCAGCAGTGAATTGGGACAGACTGGTCAGCCCCAGCATTTT.

This clone was counted once. The gene calls are TRBV7-2 and TRBJ2-3; 8 positions agree with TRBD2. With V trimmed by 5 bases and J by 3 bases, 10 bases remained unmatched. Germline V gene lookup returns CDR1 SGHTA and CDR2 FQGNSA. The CDR3 length is 16 residues. CDR3: CASSPFPGGATDTQYF. Here the CDR3 DNA reads TGTGCCAGCAGCCCCTTTCCGGGGGGGGCGACAGATACGCAGTATTTT.

The chain links TRBV3-1 (or the pseudogene TRBV3-2) to TRBJ2-7; 8 nucleotides agree with TRBD1. The CDR3 sequence is 12 residues long. From germline, CDR1 is LGHDT and CDR2 YNNKEL (reference sequence). Trimming removed 5 bases from V and 9 bases from J; junction bases left unmatched: 6. The CDR3 region is CASSSRGQVQYF. The CDR3, as DNA: TGTGCCAGCAGCTCCAGGGGGCAGGTGCAGTACTTC.

The chain joins TRBV19 to TRBJ2-7; 12 bases match TRBD1. V was clipped by 3 bases and J by 7 bases; unmatched bases: 7. The CDR3 has 15 residues. The germline gives CDR1 LNHDA, CDR2 SQIVND (reference sequence). CDR3 in amino acids: CASSILGQGAGEQYF. In nucleotides, the CDR3 is TGTGCCAGTAGTATCCTGGGACAGGGGGCTGGTGAGCAGTACTTC.

The chain has TRBV24-1 and TRBJ2-7; perhaps TRBD1 as D (5 bases). The V end lost 3 bases, the J end lost 2 bases, and 10 bases lay between the germline ends. CDR1 is KGHDR, CDR2 SFDVKD, per germline. The CDR3 runs 14 residues. CDR3: CATSDRQNAYEQYF. The CDR3 DNA reads as TGTGCCACCAGTGATAGACAGAACGCCTACGAGCAGTACTTC.

This clone was seen more than once but under ten times. The rearrangement links TRBV10-2 to TRBJ1-1; possibly TRBD1 for D (6 bases). This CDR3 is 13 amino acids long. In germline, CDR1 is WSHSY, CDR2 SAAADI. V shed 6 bases and J shed 1 base, with 9 bases lying between them. The CDR3 region has the DNA TGCGCCAGCAGGACAGGAGAGAACACTGAAGCTTTCTTT. This encodes CASRTGENTEAFF.

CDR3 sequence reads: CASSRVINYGYTF. In DNA, the CDR3 is TGTGCCAGCAGCCGAGTTATCAACTATGGCTACACCTTC. The chain links TRBV7-8 to TRBJ1-2; D remains unclear. The CDR3 spans 13 residues. Germline V gives CDR1 SGHVS, CDR2 FQNEAQ. V shed 5 bases and J shed 2 bases, with 9 bases lying between them.

This chain joins TRBV9 and TRBJ1-2, with D perhaps matching TRBD1 (6 bases). Germline V lookup: CDR1 SGDLS, CDR2 YYNGEE. The V end lost 0 bases, the J end lost 6 bases, and 15 bases lay between the germline ends. The CDR3 covers 15 residues. The CDR3 DNA follows: TGTGCCAGCAGCGTAGCATTCGGGACATCGGATGGCTACACCTTC. This translates into CASSVAFGTSDGYTF.

The gene calls are TRBV21-1 and TRBJ1-4; TRBD1, the table's D call, lacks a check against the DNA. TRBV21-1 has pseudogene status. This CDR3 contains 16 residues. Here the CDR3 reads CASSIPGVRANEKLFF. DNA for the CDR3: TGTGCCAGCTCTATCCCAGGGGTTAGAGCTAATGAAAAACTGTTTTTT.

This sequence joins TRBV19 and TRBJ1-2, with 7 nucleotides matching TRBD1. The CDR3 length is 18 residues. Germline V gives CDR1 LNHDA, CDR2 SQIVND (reference sequence). The junction had 16 bases not matched to a gene; V was cut back by 4 bases and J by 2 bases. The CDR3 spells CASSTRLSGQELNYGYTF. The CDR3 nucleotides read TGTGCCAGTAGTACAAGGCTCTCCGGACAGGAACTAAACTATGGCTACACCTTC.

This rearrangement joins TRBV9 to TRBJ2-7, with TRBD1 as a possible D gene (6 bases). The CDR3 runs to 13 residues. The V and J ends lost 0 bases and 5 bases respectively, with 9 bases between them. Germline V gives CDR1 SGDLS, CDR2 YYNGEE. The CDR3 sequence is CASSVGQANEQYF. DNA for the CDR3: TGTGCCAGCAGCGTAGGACAGGCAAACGAGCAGTACTTC.

This clone appeared a few times. This rearrangement joins TRBV2 to TRBJ2-7, with TRBD1 matching 7 bases. The CDR3 is 11 amino acids. Germline CDR1 is SNHLY and CDR2 is FYNNEI. The junction had 2 bases not matched to a gene; V was cut back by 7 bases and J by 5 bases. The CDR3 sequence is CASKGAHEQYF. The DNA of the CDR3 is TGTGCCAGCAAGGGGGCCCACGAGCAGTACTTC.

The chain is built from TRBV2 and TRBJ1-1, with D possibly matching TRBD1 (6 bases). CDR3 length: 14 amino acids. V dropped 6 bases and J dropped 12 bases, with 23 bases sitting between them. Germline assignment: CDR1 SNHLY and CDR2 FYNNEI. For the CDR3, the DNA is TGTGCCAGCAGACCGGGACACCGTTTAGGCGGGTCTTTCTTT. Its translation: CASRPGHRLGGSFF. Together with reference TRBV2 and TRBJ1-1, the CDR3 gives the full variable domain: EPEVTQTPSHQVTQMGQEVILRCVPISNHLYFYWYRQILGQKVEFLVSFYNNEISEKSEIFDDQFSVERPDGSNFTLKIRSTKLEDSAMYFCASRPGHRLGGSFFGQGTRLTVV.

The chain carries TRBV15 and TRBJ1-6; TRBD1 is a possible D gene (6 bases). V was clipped by 4 bases and J by 9 bases, with 19 bases between them. This CDR3 comprises 16 residues. The germline V gene has CDR1 LNHNV and CDR2 YYDKDF (reference sequence). CDR3 DNA sequence: TGTGCCACCAGCAAATTGGCAGGGGTCGTGGGTTCACCCCTCCACTTT. Protein sequence: CATSKLAGVVGSPLHF.

This clone was seen a single time. V usage is TRBV6-9 and J usage is TRBJ2-1; 8 bases agree with TRBD1. V lost 4 bases to trimming and J lost 4 bases; unmatched junction nucleotides: 3. CDR3 length: 14 amino acids. The germline CDR1 and CDR2 sequences are MNHGY and SVAAGI. The DNA of the CDR3 is TGTGCCAGCAGTTGGGGACAGGATTACAATGAGCAGTTCTTC. Protein product: CASSWGQDYNEQFF.

The rearrangement joins TRBV18 to TRBJ1-2, with D possibly matching TRBD1 (6 bases). Germline V gene lookup returns CDR1 KGHSH and CDR2 LQKENI. There are 14 residues in the CDR3. V was pared by 9 bases and J by 0 bases, with 14 bases between. The CDR3 DNA reads TGTGCCAGTCGACAGGCTGGCTCTAACTATGGCTACACCTTC. It specifies CASRQAGSNYGYTF.

The chain has TRBV19 and TRBJ1-1; 7 positions agree with TRBD1. CDR1 and CDR2 (germline): LNHDA, SQIVND (reference sequence). The junction had 10 bases not matched to a gene; V was cut back by 8 bases and J by 4 bases. The CDR3 spans 14 residues. The CDR3 nucleotides read TGTGCCAGTGATAGGGGGCTCAGGATCACTGAAGCTTTCTTT. This translates into CASDRGLRITEAFF.

The V call is TRBV4-2, the J call TRBJ1-6; TRBD1 aligns across 10 bases. CDR3 length equals 18 residues. Germline V gives CDR1 LGHNA, CDR2 YNFKEQ. After removal of 2 bases from V and 0 bases from J, the junction contained 4 bases not matched to a gene. In DNA, the CDR3 is TGTGCCAGCAGCCAATCGGGACAGGGGAGCTCCTATAATTCACCCCTCCACTTT. Protein product: CASSQSGQGSSYNSPLHF.